Each of the 8 T cell receptor beta chains below was sequenced from the same sample in a study of blood T cell repertoires in COVID-19. This table comes from immunoSEQ multiplex PCR, and its TCRdb copy is limited to in-frame clones, with some not included. The sample carries around 200,000 clones, approximately 84% recorded once. The source material was peripheral blood. All receptors derive from a human donor in a cohort sampled during active COVID-19.

The rearrangement uses TRBV10-2 and TRBJ2-7; 14 nucleotides align to TRBD2. The CDR3 is made up of 18 amino acids. Germline CDR1 and CDR2: WSHSY and SAAADI. The trim removed 3 bases at V and 2 bases at J, leaving 9 bases unmatched. In DNA form, the CDR3 reads TGCGCCAGCAGTGACTACTCCGGGACTAGCGGGGGCACCTACGAGCAGTACTTC. Translated: CASSDYSGTSGGTYEQYF.

This chain uses TRBV28 with TRBJ1-2; TRBD1 agrees at 9 bases. Germline lookup yields CDR1 MDHEN and CDR2 SYDVKM. This CDR3 is 16 amino acids long. J lost 9 bases, V lost 6 bases, and 17 bases had no gene match. In DNA form, the CDR3 reads TGTGCCAGCAGCTCGGGAACACCGGGACAGGGTAGACGCTACACCTTC. Amino acids: CASSSGTPGQGRRYTF.

The CDR3: CATSRDDRNNQPQHF. The CDR3 nucleotides are TGTGCCACCAGCAGAGATGACAGGAACAATCAGCCCCAGCATTTT. The genes are TRBV15 and TRBJ1-5; D is possibly TRBD1 (6 bases). Germline V lookup: CDR1 LNHNV, CDR2 YYDKDF (reference sequence). V was shortened by 0 bases and J by 3 bases, with 9 bases between the two germline ends. The CDR3 loop spans 15 amino acids.

The J gene is TRBJ2-7, the V gene TRBV20-1; no firm D call. CDR3 size: 11 residues. Germline assignment: CDR1 DFQATT and CDR2 SNEGSKA (reference sequence). V was shortened by 5 bases and J by 7 bases, with 12 bases between the two germline ends. CDR3 in amino acids: CSAAISREQYF. Written as DNA, the CDR3 is TGCAGTGCTGCTATTAGCCGAGAGCAGTACTTC.

V is TRBV5-1 and J is TRBJ2-7; 9 positions agree with TRBD1. The CDR3 runs 15 residues. The junction had 13 bases not matched to a gene; V was cut back by 5 bases and J by 7 bases. Germline V gene lookup returns CDR1 SGHRS and CDR2 YFSETQ. The CDR3 loop is CASSLGTGSGREQYF. In DNA form, the CDR3 reads TGCGCCAGCAGTCTTGGGACAGGGTCGGGCCGAGAGCAGTACTTC.

This chain links TRBV12-3 or TRBV12-4 with TRBJ1-1; D remains ambiguous. The CDR3 runs 13 residues. V lost 5 bases and J 7 bases, leaving 14 bases between the germline ends. CDR3 loop: CASSPLGGNEAFF. In DNA form, the CDR3 reads TGTGCCAGCAGTCCCCTTGGAGGTAATGAAGCTTTCTTT.

In this sample, this clone turned up a few times. The V call is TRBV7-2, the J call TRBJ1-5; a weak D match, TRBD1 (6 bases). This CDR3 contains 15 residues. Trimming shortened V by 5 bases and J by 2 bases, and 13 bases separated the two germline ends. The germline CDR1 and CDR2 sequences are SGHTA and FQGNSA. CDR3 nucleotides: TGTGCCAGCAGCAAACAATCAGGGGGCAATCAGCCCCAGCATTTT. It yields the protein CASSKQSGGNQPQHF.

This clone was counted a single time. Other DNA sequences from this sample encode an identical CDR3 as well. Here the CDR3 DNA reads TGTGCCAGTAGTATATCCGGGGGATCCTCCTACGAGCAGTACTTC. Its protein is CASSISGGSSYEQYF. The chain is built from TRBV19 and TRBJ2-7, with D tentatively TRBD2 (6 bases). V was trimmed by 2 bases and J by 0 bases, leaving 11 bases between them. In germline, CDR1 is LNHDA, CDR2 SQIVND (reference sequence). The CDR3 contains 15 residues.